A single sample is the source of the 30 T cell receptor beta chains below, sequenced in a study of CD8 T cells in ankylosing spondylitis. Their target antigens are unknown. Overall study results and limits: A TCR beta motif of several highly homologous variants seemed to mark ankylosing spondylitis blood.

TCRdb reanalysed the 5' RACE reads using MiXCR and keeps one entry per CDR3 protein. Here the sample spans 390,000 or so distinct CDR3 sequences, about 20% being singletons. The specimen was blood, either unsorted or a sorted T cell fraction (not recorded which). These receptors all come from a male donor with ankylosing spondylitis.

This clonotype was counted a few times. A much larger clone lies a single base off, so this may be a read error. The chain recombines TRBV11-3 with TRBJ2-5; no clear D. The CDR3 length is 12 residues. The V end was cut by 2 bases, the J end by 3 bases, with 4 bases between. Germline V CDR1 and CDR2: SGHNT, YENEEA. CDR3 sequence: CASSLIEETQYF. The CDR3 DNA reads TGTGCCAGCAGCTTAATTGAAGAGACCCAGTACTTC.

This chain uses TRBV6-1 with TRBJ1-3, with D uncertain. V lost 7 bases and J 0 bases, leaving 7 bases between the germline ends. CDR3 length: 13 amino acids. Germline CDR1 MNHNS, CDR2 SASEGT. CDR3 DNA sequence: TGTGCCAGCACCCGGAGCTCTGGAAACACCATATATTTT. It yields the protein CASTRSSGNTIYF.

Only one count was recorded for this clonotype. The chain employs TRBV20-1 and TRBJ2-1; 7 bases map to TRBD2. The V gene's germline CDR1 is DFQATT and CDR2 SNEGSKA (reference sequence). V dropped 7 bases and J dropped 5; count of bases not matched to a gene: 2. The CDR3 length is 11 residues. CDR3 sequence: CSVTSHNEQFF. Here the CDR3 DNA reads TGCAGTGTGACTAGCCACAATGAGCAGTTCTTC.

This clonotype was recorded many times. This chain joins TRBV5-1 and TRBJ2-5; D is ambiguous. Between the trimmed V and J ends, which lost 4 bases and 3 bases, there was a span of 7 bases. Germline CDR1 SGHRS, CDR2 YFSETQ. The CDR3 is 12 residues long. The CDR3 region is CASSPPEETQYF. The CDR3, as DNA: TGCGCCAGCAGCCCCCCTGAAGAGACCCAGTACTTC.

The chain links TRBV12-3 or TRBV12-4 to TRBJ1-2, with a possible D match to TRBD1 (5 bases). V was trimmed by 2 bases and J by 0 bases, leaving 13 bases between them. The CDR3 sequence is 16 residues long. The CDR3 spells CASSLTGVPPNYGYTF. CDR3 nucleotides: TGTGCCAGCAGTTTAACGGGGGTACCCCCTAACTATGGCTACACCTTC.

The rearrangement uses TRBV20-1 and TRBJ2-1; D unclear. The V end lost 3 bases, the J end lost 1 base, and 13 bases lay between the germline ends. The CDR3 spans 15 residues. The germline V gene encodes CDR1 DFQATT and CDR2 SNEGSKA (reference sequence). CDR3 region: CSASQAWASYNEQFF. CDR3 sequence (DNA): TGCAGTGCTAGTCAGGCGTGGGCGTCCTACAATGAGCAGTTCTTC.

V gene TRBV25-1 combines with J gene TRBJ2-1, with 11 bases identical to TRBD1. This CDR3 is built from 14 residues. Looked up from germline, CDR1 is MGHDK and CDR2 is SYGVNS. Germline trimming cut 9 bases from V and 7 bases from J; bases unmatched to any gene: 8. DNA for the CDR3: TGTGCCAGTAACCCGGGACAGGGGGGGAATGAGCAGTTCTTC. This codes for CASNPGQGGNEQFF.

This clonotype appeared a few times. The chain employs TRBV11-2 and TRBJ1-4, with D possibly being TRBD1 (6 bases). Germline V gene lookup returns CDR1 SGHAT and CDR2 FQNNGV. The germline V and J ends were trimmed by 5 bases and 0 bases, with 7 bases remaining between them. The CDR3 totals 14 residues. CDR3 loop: CASSRTATNEKLFF. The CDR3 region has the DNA TGTGCCAGCAGCCGGACAGCAACTAATGAAAAACTGTTTTTT.

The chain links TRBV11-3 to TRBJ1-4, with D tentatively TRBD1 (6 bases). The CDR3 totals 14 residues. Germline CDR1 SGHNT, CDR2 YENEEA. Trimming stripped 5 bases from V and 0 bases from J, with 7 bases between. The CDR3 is CASSQGTTNEKLFF. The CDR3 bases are TGTGCCAGCAGCCAGGGGACAACTAATGAAAAACTGTTTTTT.

CDR3 DNA: TGTGCCAGTAGTATAAACAGGAACACCGGGGAGCTGTTTTTT. This sequence encodes CASSINRNTGELFF. The chain employs TRBV19 and TRBJ2-2; D is uncertain. V shed 2 bases and J shed 1 base, with 5 bases lying between them. Germline assignment: CDR1 LNHDA and CDR2 SQIVND (reference sequence). There are 14 residues in the CDR3.

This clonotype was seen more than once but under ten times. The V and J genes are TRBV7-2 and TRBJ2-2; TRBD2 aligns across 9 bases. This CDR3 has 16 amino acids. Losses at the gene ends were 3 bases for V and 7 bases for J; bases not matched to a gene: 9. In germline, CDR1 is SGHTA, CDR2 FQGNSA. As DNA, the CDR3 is TGTGCCAGCAGCTTTCATGGCGGGAGGGCCTTCGGGGAGCTGTTTTTT. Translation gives CASSFHGGRAFGELFF.

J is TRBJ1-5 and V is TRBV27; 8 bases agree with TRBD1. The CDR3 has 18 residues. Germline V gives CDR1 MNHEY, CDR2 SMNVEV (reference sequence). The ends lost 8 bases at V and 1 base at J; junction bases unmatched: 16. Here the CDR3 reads CASAPQGGMGVSNQPQHF. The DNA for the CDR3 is TGTGCCAGCGCCCCACAGGGGGGAATGGGAGTGAGCAATCAGCCCCAGCATTTT.

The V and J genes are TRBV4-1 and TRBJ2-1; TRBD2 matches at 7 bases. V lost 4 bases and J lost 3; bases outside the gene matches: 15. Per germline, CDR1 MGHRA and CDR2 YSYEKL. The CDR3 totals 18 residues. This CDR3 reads CASSRSLALAENYNEQFF. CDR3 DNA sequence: TGCGCCAGCAGCCGAAGTCTGGCTCTAGCGGAGAACTACAATGAGCAGTTCTTC.

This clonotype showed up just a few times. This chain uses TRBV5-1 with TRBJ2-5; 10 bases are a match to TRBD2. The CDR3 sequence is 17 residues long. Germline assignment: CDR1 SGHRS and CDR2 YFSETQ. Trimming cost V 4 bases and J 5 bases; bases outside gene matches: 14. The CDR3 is CASSMGKGLAEGETQYF. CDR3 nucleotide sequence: TGCGCCAGCAGCATGGGGAAAGGACTAGCGGAGGGGGAGACCCAGTACTTC.

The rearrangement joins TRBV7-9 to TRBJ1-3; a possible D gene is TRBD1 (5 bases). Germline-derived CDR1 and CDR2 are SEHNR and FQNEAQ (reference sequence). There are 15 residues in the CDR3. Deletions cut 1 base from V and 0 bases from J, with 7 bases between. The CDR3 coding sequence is TGTGCCAGCAGCTTAGGAGACAGCTCTGGAAACACCATATATTTT. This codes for CASSLGDSSGNTIYF.

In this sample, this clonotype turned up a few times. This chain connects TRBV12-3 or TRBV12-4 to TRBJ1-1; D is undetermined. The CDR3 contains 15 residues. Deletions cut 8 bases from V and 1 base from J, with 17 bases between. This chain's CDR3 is CASRYLGLGNTEAFF. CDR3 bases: TGTGCCAGCCGCTACTTAGGACTCGGGAACACTGAAGCTTTCTTT.

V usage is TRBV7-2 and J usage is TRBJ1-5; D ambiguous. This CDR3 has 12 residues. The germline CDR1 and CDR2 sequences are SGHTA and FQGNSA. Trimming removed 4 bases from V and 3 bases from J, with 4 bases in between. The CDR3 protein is CASSSTNQPQHF. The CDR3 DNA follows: TGTGCCAGCAGCTCTACCAATCAGCCCCAGCATTTT. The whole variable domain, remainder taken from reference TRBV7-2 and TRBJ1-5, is GAGVSQSPSNKVTEKGKDVELRCDPISGHTALYWYRQSLGQGLEFLIYFQGNSAPDKSGLPSDRFSAERTGGSVSTLTIQRTQQEDSAVYLCASSSTNQPQHFGDGTRLSIL.

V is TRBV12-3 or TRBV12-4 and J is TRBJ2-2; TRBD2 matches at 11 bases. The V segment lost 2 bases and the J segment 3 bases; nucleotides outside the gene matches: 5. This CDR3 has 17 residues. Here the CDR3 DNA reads TGTGCCAGCAGTTTAAGGACTAGCGGGTTCGACACCGGGGAGCTGTTTTTT. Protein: CASSLRTSGFDTGELFF.

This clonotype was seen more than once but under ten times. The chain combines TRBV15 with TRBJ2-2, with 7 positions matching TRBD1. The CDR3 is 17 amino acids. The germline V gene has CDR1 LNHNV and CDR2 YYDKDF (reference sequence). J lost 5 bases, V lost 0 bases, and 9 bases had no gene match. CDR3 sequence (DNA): TGTGCCACCAGCAGAGATCCTCGACAGGGTGGAACCGGGGAGCTGTTTTTT. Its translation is CATSRDPRQGGTGELFF. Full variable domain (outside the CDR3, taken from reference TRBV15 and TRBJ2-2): DAMVIQNPRYQVTQFGKPVTLSCSQTLNHNVMYWYQQKSSQAPKLLFHYYDKDFNNEADTPDNFQSRRPNTSFCFLDIRSPGLGDTAMYLCATSRDPRQGGTGELFFGEGSRLTVL.

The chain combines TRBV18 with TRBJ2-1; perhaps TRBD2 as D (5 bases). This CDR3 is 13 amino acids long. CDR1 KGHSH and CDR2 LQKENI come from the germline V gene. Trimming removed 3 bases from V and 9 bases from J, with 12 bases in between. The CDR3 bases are TGTGCCAGCTCACCGCGGACTGAAGGTGAGCAGTTCTTC. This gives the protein CASSPRTEGEQFF.

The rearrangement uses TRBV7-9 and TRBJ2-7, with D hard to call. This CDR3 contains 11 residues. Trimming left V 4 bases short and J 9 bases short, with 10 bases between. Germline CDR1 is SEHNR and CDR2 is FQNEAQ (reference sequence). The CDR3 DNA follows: TGTGCCAGCAGCTCCGACTGGGCGCAGTACTTC. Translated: CASSSDWAQYF.

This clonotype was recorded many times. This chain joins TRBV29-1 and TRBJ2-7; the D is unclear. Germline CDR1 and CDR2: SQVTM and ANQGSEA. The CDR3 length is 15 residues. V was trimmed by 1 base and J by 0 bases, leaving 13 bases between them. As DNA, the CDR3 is TGCAGCGTTGAAGGGGCAGGTCCGAGCTCCTACGAGCAGTACTTC. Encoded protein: CSVEGAGPSSYEQYF.

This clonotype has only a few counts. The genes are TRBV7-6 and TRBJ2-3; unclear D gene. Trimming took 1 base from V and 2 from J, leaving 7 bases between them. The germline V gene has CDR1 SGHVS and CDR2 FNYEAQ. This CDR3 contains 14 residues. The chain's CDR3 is CASSLGFATDTQYF. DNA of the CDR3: TGTGCCAGCAGCTTAGGGTTTGCCACAGATACGCAGTATTTT.

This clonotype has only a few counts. The CDR3, as DNA: TGTGCCAGCAGCATATCCCCGGGATTCGGTTTCGGCTACACCTTC. This sequence encodes CASSISPGFGFGYTF. The chain combines TRBV7-9 with TRBJ1-2; D unclear. The V end was cut by 5 bases, the J end by 8 bases, with 21 bases between. CDR1 SEHNR and CDR2 FQNEAQ come from the germline V gene (reference sequence). The CDR3 is made up of 15 amino acids.

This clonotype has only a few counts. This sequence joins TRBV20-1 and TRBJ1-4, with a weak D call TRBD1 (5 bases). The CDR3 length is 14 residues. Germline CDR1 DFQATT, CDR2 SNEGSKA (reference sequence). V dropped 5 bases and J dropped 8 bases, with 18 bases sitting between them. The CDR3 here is CSAGAGTRAEKLFF. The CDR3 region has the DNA TGCAGTGCTGGGGCCGGGACGAGGGCCGAAAAACTGTTTTTT.

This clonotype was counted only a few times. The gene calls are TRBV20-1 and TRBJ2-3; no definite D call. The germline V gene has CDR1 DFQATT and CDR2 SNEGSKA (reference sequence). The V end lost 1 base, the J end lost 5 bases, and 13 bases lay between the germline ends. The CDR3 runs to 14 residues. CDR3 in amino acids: CSARGSLHIDTQYF. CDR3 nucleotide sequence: TGCAGTGCTAGAGGTTCCCTGCACATAGATACGCAGTATTTT.

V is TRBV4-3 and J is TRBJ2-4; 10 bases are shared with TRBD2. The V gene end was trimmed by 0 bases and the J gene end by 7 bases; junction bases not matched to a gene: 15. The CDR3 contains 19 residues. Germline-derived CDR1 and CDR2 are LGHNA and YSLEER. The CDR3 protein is CASSQDALRASGRLNIQYF. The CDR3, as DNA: TGCGCCAGCAGCCAAGATGCCCTTAGGGCTAGCGGGAGATTGAACATTCAGTACTTC.

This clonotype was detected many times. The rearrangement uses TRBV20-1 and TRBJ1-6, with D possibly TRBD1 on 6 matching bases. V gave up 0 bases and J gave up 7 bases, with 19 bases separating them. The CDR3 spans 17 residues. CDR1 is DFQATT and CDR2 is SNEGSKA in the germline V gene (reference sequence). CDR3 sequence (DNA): TGCAGTGCTAGAGACCAAAGGGGGGGATTGAGCAATTCACCCCTCCACTTT. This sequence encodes CSARDQRGGLSNSPLHF.

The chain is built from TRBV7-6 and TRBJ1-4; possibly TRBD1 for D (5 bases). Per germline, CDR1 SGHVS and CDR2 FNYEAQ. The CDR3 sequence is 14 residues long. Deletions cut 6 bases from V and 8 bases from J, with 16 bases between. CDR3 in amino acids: CASSRGTLGEKLFF. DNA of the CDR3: TGTGCCAGCAGTCGCGGGACCCTTGGAGAAAAACTGTTTTTT.

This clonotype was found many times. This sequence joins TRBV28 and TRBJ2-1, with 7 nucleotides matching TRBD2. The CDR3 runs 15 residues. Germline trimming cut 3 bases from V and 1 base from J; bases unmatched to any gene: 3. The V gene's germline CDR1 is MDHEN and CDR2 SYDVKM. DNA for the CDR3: TGTGCCAGCAGTTTGGTTAGCGGGTCCTACAATGAGCAGTTCTTC. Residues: CASSLVSGSYNEQFF.